Below are 18 T cell receptor beta chains sequenced from a single sample in a study of blood T cell repertoires in COVID-19 (dated by TCRdb to 2020 to 2022). Library preparation was by the immunoSEQ multiplex PCR assay. TCRdb holds this immuneACCESS table with in-frame rearrangements only. Some clones are missing; in checked studies, unresolved V genes explain under half, and the rest has no known cause. The sample yields approximately 270,000 clones; roughly 88% were counted once. The ten largest clones capture 4.3% of the sample. The sample was PBMCs or T cells enriched from blood (not recorded which). The origin of the receptors is a woman aged 30 to 39 who had recovered from COVID-19.

The chain couples TRBV5-1 to TRBJ2-1; possible D gene TRBD1, 6 bases. V lost 4 bases and J lost 7, with 12 bases in between. From germline, CDR1 is SGHRS and CDR2 YFSETQ. The CDR3 covers 13 residues. CDR3 sequence reads: CASSKDSLNEQFF. The CDR3 region has the DNA TGCGCCAGCAGCAAGGACAGCCTAAATGAGCAGTTCTTC.

This clone came up once. The chain uses TRBV5-5 and TRBJ1-4; 8 bases are shared with TRBD1. CDR1 and CDR2 from the germline V gene are SGHKS and YYEKEE (reference sequence). This CDR3 is built from 14 residues. V dropped 4 bases and J dropped 8; count of bases not matched to a gene: 7. The CDR3 coding sequence is TGTGCCAGCAGCGGTGGGACAGGAGGCGAAAAACTGTTTTTT. It encodes CASSGGTGGEKLFF.

The chain recombines TRBV3-1 (or the pseudogene TRBV3-2) with TRBJ2-4; TRBD2 aligns across 8 bases. The CDR3 covers 19 residues. V gave up 4 bases and J gave up 0 bases; unmatched junction bases: 14. Germline V gives CDR1 LGHDT, CDR2 YNNKEL (reference sequence). The CDR3 region is CASSLGAGRGVEAKNIQYF. The CDR3 DNA sequence: TGTGCCAGCAGCCTGGGAGCTGGGCGGGGGGTCGAAGCCAAAAACATTCAGTACTTC.

This clone was seen once. J is TRBJ1-3 and V is TRBV4-1; 10 bases line up with TRBD1. CDR1 and CDR2 from the germline V gene are MGHRA and YSYEKL. V dropped 2 bases and J dropped 4; count of bases not matched to a gene: 5. The CDR3 is 16 residues long. The CDR3 loop reads CASSQPGTGVGNTIYF. In DNA form, the CDR3 reads TGCGCCAGCAGCCAACCCGGGACAGGGGTCGGAAACACCATATATTTT.

The chain recombines TRBV29-1 with TRBJ1-3; D ambiguous. V was shortened by 0 bases and J by 7 bases, with 4 bases between the two germline ends. The CDR3 has 11 residues. The V gene's germline CDR1 is SQVTM and CDR2 ANQGSEA. CDR3 residues: CSVEDRNTIYF. Written as DNA, the CDR3 is TGCAGCGTTGAAGATCGGAACACCATATATTTT.

The CDR3 protein is CASGLSLAGADEQFF. CDR3 DNA: TGTGCTAGTGGTTTGAGCCTCGCAGGGGCGGATGAGCAGTTCTTC. The chain combines TRBV12-5 with TRBJ2-1, with D maybe TRBD1 (6 bases). This CDR3 has 15 amino acids. V was clipped by 2 bases and J by 8 bases, with 16 bases between them. The germline gives CDR1 LGHNT, CDR2 FRNRAP.

The chain employs TRBV5-1 and TRBJ2-3, with 9 positions matching TRBD1. The CDR3 totals 15 residues. In germline, CDR1 is SGHRS, CDR2 YFSETQ. Losses at the gene ends were 0 bases for V and 5 bases for J; bases not matched to a gene: 4. CDR3: CASSLGDRVIDTQYF. CDR3 DNA: TGCGCCAGCAGCTTGGGGGACAGGGTAATAGATACGCAGTATTTT. The full variable domain, completed using reference TRBV5-1 and TRBJ2-3, is KAGVTQTPRYLIKTRGQQVTLSCSPISGHRSVSWYQQTPGQGLQFLFEYFSETQRNKGNFPGRFSGRQFSNSRSEMNVSTLELGDSALYLCASSLGDRVIDTQYFGPGTRLTVL.

The chain uses TRBV10-1 and TRBJ2-1; 11 bases map to TRBD1. CDR1 is WNHNN and CDR2 is SYGVQD in the germline V gene (reference sequence). The ends lost 5 bases at V and 12 bases at J; junction bases unmatched: 21. The CDR3 has 18 amino acids. The CDR3 DNA sequence: TGCGCCAGCAGTCCAGCTCACCTTACCGGGACAGGGGGGTTTGCGCAGTTCTTC. It specifies CASSPAHLTGTGGFAQFF.

The rearrangement joins TRBV2 to TRBJ1-1; 7 bases are shared with TRBD1. This CDR3 is 15 amino acids long. Germline CDR1 is SNHLY and CDR2 is FYNNEI. With 7 bases clipped from V and 1 base from J, the junction kept 9 bases outside the gene matches. DNA of the CDR3: TGTGCCAGCAAGGCCGTTACAGGGGAGAACACTGAAGCTTTCTTT. Encoded protein: CASKAVTGENTEAFF.

The rearrangement uses TRBV5-1 and TRBJ1-2; D not resolved. The CDR3 extends over 14 amino acids. The germline V gene has CDR1 SGHRS and CDR2 YFSETQ. V was shortened by 4 bases and J by 1 base, with 11 bases between the two germline ends. CDR3 sequence reads: CASSQDTLNYGYTF. In nucleotides, the CDR3 is TGCGCCAGCAGCCAAGACACCCTTAACTATGGCTACACCTTC.

The rearrangement uses TRBV6-5 and TRBJ2-3; 10 bases fit TRBD2. CDR3 length: 15 amino acids. Germline CDR1 reads MNHEY; CDR2 reads SVGAGI. J lost 1 base, V lost 7 bases, and 5 bases had no gene match. The chain's CDR3 is CASMVGLAGTDTQYF. In nucleotides, the CDR3 is TGTGCCAGCATGGTTGGACTAGCGGGCACAGATACGCAGTATTTT.

The table lists this clone with a few counts. The chain has TRBV7-3 and TRBJ2-1; TRBD2 agrees at 11 bases. Germline assignment: CDR1 SGHTA and CDR2 FQGTGA. The CDR3 spans 19 residues. The J segment lost 2 bases and the V segment lost 1 base, leaving 10 bases of the junction unmatched. CDR3 protein: CASSLRGLAEMAAYNEQFF. CDR3 in DNA: TGTGCCAGCAGCTTAAGGGGACTAGCGGAGATGGCGGCCTACAATGAGCAGTTCTTC. The variable domain in full, with the rest retrieved from reference TRBV7-3 and TRBJ2-1, is GAGVSQTPSNKVTEKGKYVELRCDPISGHTALYWYRQSLGQGPEFLIYFQGTGAADDSGLPNDRFFAVRPEGSVSTLKIQRTERGDSAVYLCASSLRGLAEMAAYNEQFFGPGTRLTVL.

The chain uses TRBV7-2 and TRBJ1-2, with 8 bases aligning to TRBD1. The length of the CDR3 is 15 residues. The germline V gene has CDR1 SGHTA and CDR2 FQGNSA. Trimming removed 4 bases from V and 8 bases from J; junction bases left unmatched: 12. CDR3 sequence (DNA): TGTGCCAGCAGCTCCCAGGACAGGGAGGGTGAGGGCTACACCTTC. The encoded protein is CASSSQDREGEGYTF.

The chain couples TRBV7-9 to TRBJ2-7; 11 bases are shared with TRBD1. J gave up 4 bases and V 5 bases, and 10 bases lay outside the gene matches. Looked up from germline, CDR1 is SEHNR and CDR2 is FQNEAQ (reference sequence). CDR3 length equals 16 residues. The CDR3: CASSLPGTGGPYEQYF. In DNA, the CDR3 is TGTGCCAGCAGCCTCCCCGGGACAGGGGGACCTTACGAGCAGTACTTC. Together with reference TRBV7-9 and TRBJ2-7, the CDR3 gives the full variable domain: DTGVSQNPRHKITKRGQNVTFRCDPISEHNRLYWYRQTLGQGPEFLTYFQNEAQLEKSRLLSDRFSAERPKGSFSTLEIQRTEQGDSAMYLCASSLPGTGGPYEQYFGPGTRLTVT.

The V call is TRBV7-2, the J call TRBJ2-7, with a weak D call TRBD1 (6 bases). Germline lookup yields CDR1 SGHTA and CDR2 FQGNSA. The CDR3 extends over 14 amino acids. Trimming shortened V by 3 bases and J by 3 bases, and 12 bases separated the two germline ends. Here the CDR3 DNA reads TGTGCCAGCAGCTTCCCGGGACACTTCTACGAGCAGTACTTC. Translated: CASSFPGHFYEQYF.

The table lists this clone with a few counts. The chain links TRBV7-8 to TRBJ2-1; 7 bases agree with TRBD2. Germline V CDR1 and CDR2: SGHVS, FQNEAQ. The junction had 14 bases not matched to a gene; V was cut back by 0 bases and J by 9 bases. The CDR3 extends over 17 amino acids. This chain's CDR3 is CASSLAPLAVGYVEQFF. Here the CDR3 DNA reads TGTGCCAGCAGCTTAGCGCCCCTAGCGGTTGGGTACGTTGAGCAGTTCTTC.

The chain recombines TRBV12-3 or TRBV12-4 with TRBJ1-2; no reliable D call. Trimming cost V 7 bases and J 8 bases, with 17 bases left between them. CDR3 length: 13 residues. The CDR3: CASTPSSGRGYTF. The CDR3, as DNA: TGTGCCAGCACTCCATCGTCCGGGAGAGGCTACACCTTC.

This clone was seen just once. Other DNA sequences in this sample translate to the same CDR3. This chain joins TRBV19 and TRBJ2-2; tentatively, D is TRBD1 (6 bases). The CDR3 sequence is 13 residues long. The germline V gene has CDR1 LNHDA and CDR2 SQIVND (reference sequence). Trimming stripped 6 bases from V and 2 bases from J, with 7 bases between. CDR3 bases: TGTGCCAGTAGGGACAGTAACACCGGGGAGCTGTTTTTT. Its protein product is CASRDSNTGELFF.